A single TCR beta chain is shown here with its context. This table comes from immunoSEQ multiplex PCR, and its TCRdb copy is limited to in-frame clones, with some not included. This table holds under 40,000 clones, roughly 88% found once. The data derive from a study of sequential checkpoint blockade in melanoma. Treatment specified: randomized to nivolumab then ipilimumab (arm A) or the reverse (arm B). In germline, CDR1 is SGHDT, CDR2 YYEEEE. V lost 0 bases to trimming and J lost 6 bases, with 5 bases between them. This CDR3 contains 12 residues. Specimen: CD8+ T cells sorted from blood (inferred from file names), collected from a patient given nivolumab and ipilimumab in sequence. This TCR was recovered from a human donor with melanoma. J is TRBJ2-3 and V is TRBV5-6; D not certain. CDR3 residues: CASSLDFDTQYF. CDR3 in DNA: TGTGCCAGCAGCTTGGACTTTGATACGCAGTATTTT.